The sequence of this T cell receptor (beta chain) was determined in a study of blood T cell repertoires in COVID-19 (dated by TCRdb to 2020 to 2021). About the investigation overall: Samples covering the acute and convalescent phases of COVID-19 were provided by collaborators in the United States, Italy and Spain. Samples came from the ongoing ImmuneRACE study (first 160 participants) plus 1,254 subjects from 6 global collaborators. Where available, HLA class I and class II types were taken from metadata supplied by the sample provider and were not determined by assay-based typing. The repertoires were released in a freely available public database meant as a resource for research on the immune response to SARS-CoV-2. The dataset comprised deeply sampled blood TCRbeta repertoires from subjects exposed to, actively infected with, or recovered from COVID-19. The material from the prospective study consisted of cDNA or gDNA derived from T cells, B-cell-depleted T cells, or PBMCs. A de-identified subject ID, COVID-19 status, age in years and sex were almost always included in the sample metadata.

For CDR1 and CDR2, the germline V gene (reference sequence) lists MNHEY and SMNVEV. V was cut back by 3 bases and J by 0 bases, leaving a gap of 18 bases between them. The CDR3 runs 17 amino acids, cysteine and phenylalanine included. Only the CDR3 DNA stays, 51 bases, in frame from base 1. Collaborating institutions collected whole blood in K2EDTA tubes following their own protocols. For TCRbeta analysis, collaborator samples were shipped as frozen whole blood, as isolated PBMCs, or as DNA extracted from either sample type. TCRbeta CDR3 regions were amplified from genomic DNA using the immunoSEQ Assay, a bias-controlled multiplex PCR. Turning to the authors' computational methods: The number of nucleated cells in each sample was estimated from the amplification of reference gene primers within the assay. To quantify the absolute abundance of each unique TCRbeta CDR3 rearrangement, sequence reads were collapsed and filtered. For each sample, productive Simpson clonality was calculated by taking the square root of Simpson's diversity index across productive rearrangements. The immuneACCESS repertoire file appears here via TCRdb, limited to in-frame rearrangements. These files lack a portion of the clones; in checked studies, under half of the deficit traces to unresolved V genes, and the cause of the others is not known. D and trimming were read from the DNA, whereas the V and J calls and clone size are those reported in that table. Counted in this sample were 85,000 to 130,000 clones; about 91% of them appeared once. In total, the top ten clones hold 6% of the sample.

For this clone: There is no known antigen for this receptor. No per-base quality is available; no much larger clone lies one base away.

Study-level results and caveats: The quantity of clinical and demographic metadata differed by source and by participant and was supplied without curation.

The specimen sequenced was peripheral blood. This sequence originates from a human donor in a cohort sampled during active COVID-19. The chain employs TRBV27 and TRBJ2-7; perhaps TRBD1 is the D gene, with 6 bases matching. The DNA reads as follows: TGTGCCAGCAGTTTGGCGACAGGTCCTAGCCTCTCCTACGAGCAGTACTTC. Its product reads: CASSLATGPSLSYEQYF.